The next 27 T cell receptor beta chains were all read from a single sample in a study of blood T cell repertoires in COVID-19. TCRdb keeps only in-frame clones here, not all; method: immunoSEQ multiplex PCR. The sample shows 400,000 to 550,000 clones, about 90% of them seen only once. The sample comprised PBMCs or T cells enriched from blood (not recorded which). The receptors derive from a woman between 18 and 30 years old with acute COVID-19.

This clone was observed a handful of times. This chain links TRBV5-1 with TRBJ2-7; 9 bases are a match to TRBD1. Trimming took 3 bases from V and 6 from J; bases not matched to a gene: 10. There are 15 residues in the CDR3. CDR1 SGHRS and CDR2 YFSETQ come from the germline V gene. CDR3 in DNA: TGCGCCAGCAGCTCGGAGGACAGGGGACGTCCCGAGCAGTACTTC. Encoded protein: CASSSEDRGRPEQYF.

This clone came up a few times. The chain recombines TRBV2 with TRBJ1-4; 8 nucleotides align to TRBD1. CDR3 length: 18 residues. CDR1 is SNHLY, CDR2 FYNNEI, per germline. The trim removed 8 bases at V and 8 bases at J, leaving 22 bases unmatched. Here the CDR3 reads CASGPSSGAGGAGEKLFF. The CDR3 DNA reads TGTGCCAGCGGCCCTTCGTCTGGGGCAGGGGGCGCCGGGGAAAAACTGTTTTTT.

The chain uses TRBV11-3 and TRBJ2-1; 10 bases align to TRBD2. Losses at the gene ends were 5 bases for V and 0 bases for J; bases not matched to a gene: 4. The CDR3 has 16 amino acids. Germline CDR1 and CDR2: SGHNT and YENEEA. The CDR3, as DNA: TGTGCCAGCAGCCCCCGGACTAGCGGCTCCTACAATGAGCAGTTCTTC. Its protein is CASSPRTSGSYNEQFF. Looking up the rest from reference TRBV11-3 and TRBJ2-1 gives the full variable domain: EAGVVQSPRYKIIEKKQPVAFWCNPISGHNTLYWYLQNLGQGPELLIRYENEEAVDDSQLPKDRFSAERLKGVDSTLKIQPAELGDSAVYLCASSPRTSGSYNEQFFGPGTRLTVL.

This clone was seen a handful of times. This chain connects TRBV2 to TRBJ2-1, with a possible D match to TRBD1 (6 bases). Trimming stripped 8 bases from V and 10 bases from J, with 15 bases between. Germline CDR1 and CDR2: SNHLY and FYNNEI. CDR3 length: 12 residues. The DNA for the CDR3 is TGTGCCAGCCTTGCCGGGACAACCGAGCAGTTCTTC. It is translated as CASLAGTTEQFF.

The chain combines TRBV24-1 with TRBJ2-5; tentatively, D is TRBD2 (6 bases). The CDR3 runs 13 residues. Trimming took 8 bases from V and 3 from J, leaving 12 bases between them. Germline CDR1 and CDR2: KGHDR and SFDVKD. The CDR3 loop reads CATNGGWEETQYF. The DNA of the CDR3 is TGTGCCACCAATGGGGGGTGGGAAGAGACCCAGTACTTC.

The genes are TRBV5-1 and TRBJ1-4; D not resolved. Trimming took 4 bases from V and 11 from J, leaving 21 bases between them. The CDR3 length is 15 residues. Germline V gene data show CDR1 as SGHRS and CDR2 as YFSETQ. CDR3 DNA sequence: TGCGCCAGCAGCGGAGAGACCCGGGGTGAAGGGAAACTGTTTTTT. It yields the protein CASSGETRGEGKLFF.

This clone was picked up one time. The CDR3 sequence is CASSFPSNEQFF. The CDR3 DNA reads as TGTGCCAGCAGCTTCCCGTCCAATGAGCAGTTCTTC. The chain is built from TRBV11-2 and TRBJ2-1; D gene ambiguous. V was shortened by 3 bases and J by 6 bases, with 6 bases between the two germline ends. The length of the CDR3 is 12 residues. CDR1 SGHAT and CDR2 FQNNGV come from the germline V gene.

The CDR3 loop is CASRNSHMNTEAFF. The CDR3 DNA follows: TGTGCCAGCAGGAACAGCCACATGAACACTGAAGCTTTCTTT. The chain recombines TRBV6-5 with TRBJ1-1; unclear D gene. V lost 6 bases and J lost 0, with 11 bases in between. Germline assignment: CDR1 MNHEY and CDR2 SVGAGI. CDR3 length equals 14 residues.

The CDR3 DNA is TGTGCCAGCAGCCCGGCAGGCTCTGGAAACACCATATATTTT. Its protein is CASSPAGSGNTIYF. The genes are TRBV7-9 and TRBJ1-3, with D uncertain. This CDR3 spans 14 amino acids. V gave up 5 bases and J gave up 0 bases, with 8 bases separating them. Germline assignment: CDR1 SEHNR and CDR2 FQNEAQ (reference sequence).

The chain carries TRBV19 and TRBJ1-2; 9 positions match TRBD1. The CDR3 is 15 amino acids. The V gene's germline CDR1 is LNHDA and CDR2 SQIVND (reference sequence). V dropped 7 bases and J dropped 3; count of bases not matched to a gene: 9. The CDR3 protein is CASIFRTGEYYGYTF. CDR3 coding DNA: TGTGCCAGTATCTTCCGGACAGGGGAGTACTATGGCTACACCTTC.

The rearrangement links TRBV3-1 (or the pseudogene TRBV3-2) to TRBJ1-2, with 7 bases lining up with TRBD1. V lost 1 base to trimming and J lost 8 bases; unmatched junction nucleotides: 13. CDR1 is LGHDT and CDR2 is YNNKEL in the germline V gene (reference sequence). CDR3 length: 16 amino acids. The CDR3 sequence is CASSQGGTEGFSGYTF. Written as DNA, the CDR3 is TGTGCCAGCAGCCAAGGCGGGACAGAAGGGTTTAGCGGCTACACCTTC.

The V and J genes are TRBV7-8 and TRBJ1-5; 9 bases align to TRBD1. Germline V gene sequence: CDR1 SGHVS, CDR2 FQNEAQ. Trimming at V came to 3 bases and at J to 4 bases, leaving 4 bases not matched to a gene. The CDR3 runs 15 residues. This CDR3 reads CASSFRTGVNQPQHF. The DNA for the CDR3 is TGTGCCAGCAGCTTCCGGACAGGGGTAAATCAGCCCCAGCATTTT.

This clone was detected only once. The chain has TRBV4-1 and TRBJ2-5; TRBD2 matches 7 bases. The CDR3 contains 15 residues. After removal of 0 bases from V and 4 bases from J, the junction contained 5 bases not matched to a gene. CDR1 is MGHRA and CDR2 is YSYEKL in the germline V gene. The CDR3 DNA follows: TGCGCCAGCAGCCAAGAGGGGACTACAGGAGAGACCCAGTACTTC. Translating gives CASSQEGTTGETQYF.

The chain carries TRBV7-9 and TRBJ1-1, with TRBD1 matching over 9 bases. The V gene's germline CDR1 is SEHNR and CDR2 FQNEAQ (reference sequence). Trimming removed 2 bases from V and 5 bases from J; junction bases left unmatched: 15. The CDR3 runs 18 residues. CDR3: CASSLRELHRGRGTEAFF. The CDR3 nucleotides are TGTGCCAGCAGCTTACGAGAACTGCACAGGGGGCGCGGTACTGAAGCTTTCTTT.

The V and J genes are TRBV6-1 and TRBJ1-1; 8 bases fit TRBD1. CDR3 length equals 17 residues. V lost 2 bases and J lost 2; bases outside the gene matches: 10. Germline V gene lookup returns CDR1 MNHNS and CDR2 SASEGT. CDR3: CASSESWTGRFNTEAFF. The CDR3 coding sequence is TGTGCCAGCAGTGAATCCTGGACAGGGAGGTTCAACACTGAAGCTTTCTTT.

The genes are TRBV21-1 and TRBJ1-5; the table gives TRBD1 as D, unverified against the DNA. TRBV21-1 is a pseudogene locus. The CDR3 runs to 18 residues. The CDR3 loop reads CASSRRRDRGRSNQPQHF. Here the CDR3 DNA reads TGTGCCAGCAGCAGACGCCGGGACAGGGGGCGAAGCAATCAGCCCCAGCATTTT.

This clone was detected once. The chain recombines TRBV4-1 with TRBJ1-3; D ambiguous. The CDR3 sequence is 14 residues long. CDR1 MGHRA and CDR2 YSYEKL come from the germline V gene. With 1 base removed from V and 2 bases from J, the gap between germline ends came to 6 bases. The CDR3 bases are TGCGCCAGCAGCCAAGGACAAGCTGGAAACACCATATATTTT. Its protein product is CASSQGQAGNTIYF.

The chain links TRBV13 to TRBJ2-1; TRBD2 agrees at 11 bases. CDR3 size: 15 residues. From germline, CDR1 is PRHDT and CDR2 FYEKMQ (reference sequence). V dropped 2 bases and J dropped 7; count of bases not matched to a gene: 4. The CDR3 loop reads CASSLRPSGGNEQFF. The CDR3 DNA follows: TGTGCCAGCAGCTTAAGACCTAGCGGGGGGAATGAGCAGTTCTTC. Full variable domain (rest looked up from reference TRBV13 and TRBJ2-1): AAGVIQSPRHLIKEKRETATLKCYPIPRHDTVYWYQQGPGQDPQFLISFYEKMQSDKGSIPDRFSAQQFSDYHSELNMSSLELGDSALYFCASSLRPSGGNEQFFGPGTRLTVL.

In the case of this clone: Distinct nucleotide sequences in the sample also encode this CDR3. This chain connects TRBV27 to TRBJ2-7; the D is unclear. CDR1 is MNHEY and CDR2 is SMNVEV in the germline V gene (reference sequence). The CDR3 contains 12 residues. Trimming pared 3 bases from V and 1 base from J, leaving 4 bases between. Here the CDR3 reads CASSFLSYEQYF. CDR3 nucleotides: TGTGCCAGCAGTTTTCTTTCCTACGAGCAGTACTTC.

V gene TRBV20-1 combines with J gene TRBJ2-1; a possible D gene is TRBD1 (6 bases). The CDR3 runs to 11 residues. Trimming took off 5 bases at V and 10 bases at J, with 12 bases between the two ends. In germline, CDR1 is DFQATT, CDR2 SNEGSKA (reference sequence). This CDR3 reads CSAQTGGEQFF. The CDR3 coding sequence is TGCAGTGCTCAGACAGGCGGCGAGCAGTTCTTC.

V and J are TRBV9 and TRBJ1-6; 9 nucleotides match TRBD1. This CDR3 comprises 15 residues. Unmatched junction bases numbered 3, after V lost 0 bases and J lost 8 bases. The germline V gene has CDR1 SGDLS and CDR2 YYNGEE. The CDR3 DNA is TGTGCCAGCAGCGTAGACGGGACAGGGCATTCACCCCTCCACTTT. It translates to CASSVDGTGHSPLHF.

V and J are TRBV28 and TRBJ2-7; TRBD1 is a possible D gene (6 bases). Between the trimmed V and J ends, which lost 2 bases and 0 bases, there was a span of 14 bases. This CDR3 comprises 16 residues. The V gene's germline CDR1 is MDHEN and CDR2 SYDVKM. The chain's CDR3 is CASSLMGAHTSYEQYF. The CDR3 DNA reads TGTGCCAGCAGTTTAATGGGGGCGCATACCTCCTACGAGCAGTACTTC.

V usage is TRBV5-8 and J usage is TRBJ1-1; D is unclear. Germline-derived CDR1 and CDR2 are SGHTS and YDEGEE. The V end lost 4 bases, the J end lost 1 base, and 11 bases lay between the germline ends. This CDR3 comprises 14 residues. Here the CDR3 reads CASSRDGWNTEAFF. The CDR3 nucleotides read TGTGCCAGCAGCCGCGACGGGTGGAACACTGAAGCTTTCTTT.

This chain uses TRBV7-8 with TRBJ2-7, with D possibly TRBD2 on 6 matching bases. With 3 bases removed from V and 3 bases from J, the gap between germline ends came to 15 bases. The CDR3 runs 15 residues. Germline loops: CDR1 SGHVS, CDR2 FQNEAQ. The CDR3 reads CASSFTGTGYYEQYF. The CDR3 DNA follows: TGTGCCAGCAGCTTTACCGGGACTGGATACTACGAGCAGTACTTC.

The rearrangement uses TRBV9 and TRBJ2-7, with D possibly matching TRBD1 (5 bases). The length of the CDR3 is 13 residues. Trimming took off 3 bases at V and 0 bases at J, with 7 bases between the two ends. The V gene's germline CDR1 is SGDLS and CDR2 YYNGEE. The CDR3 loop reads CASSGDSSYEQYF. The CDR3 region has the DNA TGTGCCAGCAGCGGCGACAGCTCCTACGAGCAGTACTTC.

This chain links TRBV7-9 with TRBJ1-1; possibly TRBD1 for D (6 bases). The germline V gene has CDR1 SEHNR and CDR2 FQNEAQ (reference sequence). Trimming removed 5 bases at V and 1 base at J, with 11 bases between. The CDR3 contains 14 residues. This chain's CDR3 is CASSAHRENTEAFF. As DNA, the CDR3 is TGTGCCAGCAGCGCACACAGGGAGAACACTGAAGCTTTCTTT.

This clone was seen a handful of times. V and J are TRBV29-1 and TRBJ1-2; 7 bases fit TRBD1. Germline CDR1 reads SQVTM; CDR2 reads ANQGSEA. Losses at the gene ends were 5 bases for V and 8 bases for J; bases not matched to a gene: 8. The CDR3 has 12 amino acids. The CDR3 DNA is TGCAGCGTTATCACAGGGGAGCAAGGCTACACCTTC. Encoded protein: CSVITGEQGYTF.